This paragraph covers one T cell receptor beta chain sequence. There is no known antigen for this receptor. No base qualities exist here, and no much larger clone lies one base off it. TCRbeta CDR3 regions were amplified from genomic DNA by means of the immunoSEQ Assay, a bias-controlled multiplex PCR. Per the original workflow: Within the assay, amplification of reference gene primers was used to estimate how many nucleated cells each sample contained. Sequence reads were collapsed and filtered to measure the absolute abundance of every unique TCRbeta CDR3 rearrangement. For each sample, productive Simpson clonality was calculated as the square root of Simpson's diversity index across productive rearrangements. In its TCRdb copy, this immuneACCESS table keeps in-frame sequences only and misses some clones. Where compared with another copy, unresolved V genes explain less than half of these, and the others have no known cause. That table furnishes V, J and clone size, whereas the DNA furnished D and trimming. The sample table records roughly 220,000 clones; around 90% of these occur just once. The top ten clonotypes cover roughly 2.6% of the sample.

Enrolling through a virtual design, the prospective study's participants ranged in age from roughly 18 to 95 years and lived across some 22 United States geographic areas. In the prospective study, cohorts were assigned on the basis of participant-reported clinical history obtained from a screening survey and a study questionnaire. Recovered participants in ImmuneRACE Cohort 3 were defined as having two consecutive negative NP/OP PCR tests, clearance from a healthcare professional, or resolution of symptoms. Each participant in the prospective study had whole blood, serum and a nasopharyngeal or oropharyngeal swab collected by mobile phlebotomists. Over a roughly 2-month period, participants in the prospective study had the option of providing additional blood draws and questionnaires. Before DNA extraction, blood samples from the prospective study were shipped at room temperature or frozen. The sample belongs to a study of blood T cell repertoires in COVID-19 (dated by TCRdb to 2019 to 2021). Turning to the overall study: Samples from collaborators originated in the United States, Italy and Spain and spanned both the acute and convalescent phases of COVID-19. The material from the prospective study consisted of cDNA or gDNA derived from T cells, B-cell-depleted T cells, or PBMCs. HLA class I and class II types, where available, came from metadata supplied by the sample provider rather than from assay-based typing. Nearly every sample came with metadata listing a de-identified subject ID, COVID-19 status, age in years and sex. Deeply sampled blood TCRbeta repertoires from subjects exposed to, actively infected with, or recovered from COVID-19 were included in the dataset. Samples came from the ongoing ImmuneRACE study (first 160 participants) plus 1,254 subjects from 6 global collaborators. A freely available public database, intended as a resource for researchers studying the immune response to SARS-CoV-2, is where the repertoires were released. What the authors observed across the whole study: How much clinical and demographic metadata was included differed by source and by participant, and the metadata was provided uncurated.

Sequencing was performed on PBMCs or T cells enriched from blood (not recorded which). The origin of this receptor is a woman aged 25 to 39 who had recovered from COVID-19.

The nucleotide sequence reads TGTGCCAGCAGCTTAGTAGGGGGTAGCAATCAGCCCCAGCATTTT. It specifies CASSLVGGSNQPQHF. The chain couples TRBV7-2 to TRBJ1-5; TRBD1 is possibly the D segment (6 matching bases). V was cut back by 1 base and J by 0 bases, leaving a gap of 7 bases between them. Including the terminal cysteine and phenylalanine, the CDR3 comprises 15 residues. The kept DNA is CDR3 alone, 45 bases in frame from the first base. CDR1 and CDR2 were assigned from the germline V gene as SGHTA and FQGNSA.